This T cell receptor (beta chain) comes out of a study of blood T cell repertoires in COVID-19 (dated by TCRdb to the early 2020s). With regard to the full study: Samples from collaborators originated in the United States, Italy and Spain and spanned both the acute and convalescent phases of COVID-19. The material from the prospective study consisted of cDNA or gDNA derived from T cells, B-cell-depleted T cells, or PBMCs. Deeply sampled blood TCRbeta repertoires from subjects exposed to, actively infected with, or recovered from COVID-19 were included in the dataset. The repertoires were released in a freely available public database meant as a resource for research on the immune response to SARS-CoV-2. The samples were drawn from two sources: the first 160 participants of the ongoing ImmuneRACE study, and some 1,300 subjects contributed by 6 global collaborators. The sample metadata nearly always contained a de-identified subject ID, COVID-19 status, age in years and sex. Where available, HLA class I and class II types were taken from metadata supplied by the sample provider and were not determined by assay-based typing. What the study reported, not specific to this receptor: The amount of clinical and demographic metadata varied by source and participant and was provided uncurated.

TCRbeta CDR3 regions were amplified from genomic DNA by means of the immunoSEQ Assay, a bias-controlled multiplex PCR. The authors' analysis ran thus. Within the assay, amplification of reference gene primers was used to estimate how many nucleated cells each sample contained. Sequence reads were collapsed and filtered to measure the absolute abundance of every unique TCRbeta CDR3 rearrangement. For each sample, productive Simpson clonality was calculated as the square root of Simpson's diversity index across productive rearrangements. This immuneACCESS table, as held by TCRdb, lists in-frame sequences with V and J called but not all clones. Of the missing ones, under half trace to an unresolved V gene in checked studies; the others have no known cause. D and trimming were read from the DNA, whereas the V and J calls and clone size are those reported in that table. The sample table lists roughly 24,000 clones, around nine tenths of them with a count of one. In total, the top ten clones hold around 8.6% of the sample.

Each collaborating institution followed its own protocols to collect whole blood in K2EDTA tubes. For TCRbeta analysis, collaborators shipped samples in one of three forms: frozen whole blood, isolated PBMCs, or DNA extracted from either of those sample types. As concerns this clone: This receptor's antigen is unknown. No base quality information exists; no much larger clone differs at one position.

V trim: 0 bases; J trim: 6 bases; unmatched bases: 9. Inclusive of the bounding cysteine and phenylalanine, the CDR3 is 16 residues long. This entry keeps only the CDR3 DNA: 48 bases, framed from base 1. The germline V gene (reference sequence) yields MNHEY for CDR1 and SMNVEV for CDR2. The chain is assembled from TRBV27 and TRBJ2-7, with 9 junctional bases fitting TRBD1. This receptor was identified in a human donor in a cohort sampled during active COVID-19. The sequenced sample consisted of peripheral blood. The CDR3 sequence is CASSLSPRTGVSEQYF. The DNA sequence is as follows: TGTGCCAGCAGTTTATCCCCCCGGACAGGGGTATCCGAGCAGTACTTC.